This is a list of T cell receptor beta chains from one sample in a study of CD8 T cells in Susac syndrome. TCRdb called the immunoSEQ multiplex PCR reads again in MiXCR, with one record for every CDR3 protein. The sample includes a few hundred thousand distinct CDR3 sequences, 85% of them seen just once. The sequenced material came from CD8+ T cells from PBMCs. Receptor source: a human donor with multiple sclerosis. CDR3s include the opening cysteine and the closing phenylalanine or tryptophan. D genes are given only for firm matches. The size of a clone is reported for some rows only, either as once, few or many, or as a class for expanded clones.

cdr3_aa: CASLRTLLDGYTF; cdr3_nt: TGTGCCAGCTTGCGGACGTTATTGGACGGCTACACCTTC; v_call: TRBV6-2/TRBV6-3; d_call: .; clone_size: .; j_call: TRBJ1-2
cdr3_aa: CASSLNTAQPQHF; cdr3_nt: TGTGCCAGCAGTTTAAATACGGCTCAGCCCCAGCATTTT; v_call: TRBV28; d_call: .; clone_size: .; j_call: TRBJ1-5
cdr3_aa: CASSLSAAGYTF; cdr3_nt: TGTGCCAGTAGTCTCTCTGCCGCAGGCTACACCTTC; v_call: TRBV19; d_call: .; clone_size: .; j_call: TRBJ1-2
cdr3_aa: CASSDLRAGGEQYF; cdr3_nt: TGTGCCAGCAGTGACTTACGAGCGGGAGGCGAGCAGTACTTC; v_call: TRBV25-1; d_call: TRBD2; clone_size: .; j_call: TRBJ2-7
cdr3_aa: CASSQALFASYEQYF; cdr3_nt: TGCGCCAGCAGCCAAGCGTTATTCGCCTCCTACGAGCAGTACTTC; v_call: TRBV4-3; d_call: .; clone_size: once; j_call: TRBJ2-7
cdr3_aa: CASSPLVGTEAFF; cdr3_nt: TGTGCCAGCAGCCCCCTCGTGGGCACTGAAGCTTTCTTT; v_call: TRBV11-2; d_call: .; clone_size: .; j_call: TRBJ1-1
cdr3_aa: CASSPGTPNEQYF; cdr3_nt: TGTGCCAGCAGCCCCGGTACGCCCAACGAGCAGTACTTC; v_call: TRBV4-2; d_call: .; clone_size: .; j_call: TRBJ2-7
cdr3_aa: CASSLWGGGSNQPQHF; cdr3_nt: TGTGCCAGCAGTTTATGGGGTGGAGGGAGCAATCAGCCCCAGCATTTT; v_call: TRBV28; d_call: .; clone_size: .; j_call: TRBJ1-5
cdr3_aa: CASSLEADGQNIQYF; cdr3_nt: TGCGCCAGCAGCTTGGAGGCAGACGGCCAAAACATTCAGTACTTC; v_call: TRBV5-1; d_call: .; clone_size: once; j_call: TRBJ2-4
cdr3_aa: CSVAWDLNEKLFF; cdr3_nt: TGCAGCGTTGCCTGGGACCTTAATGAAAAACTGTTTTTT; v_call: TRBV29-1; d_call: .; clone_size: .; j_call: TRBJ1-4
cdr3_aa: CASRNIGLGSGQGLNYGYTF; cdr3_nt: TGTGCCAGCAGGAATATCGGTCTTGGGTCGGGACAGGGGTTAAACTATGGCTACACCTTC; v_call: TRBV27; d_call: TRBD1; clone_size: .; j_call: TRBJ1-2
cdr3_aa: CASAVAPLYEQYF; cdr3_nt: TGTGCCAGCGCTGTCGCCCCACTCTACGAGCAGTACTTC; v_call: TRBV7-8; d_call: .; clone_size: .; j_call: TRBJ2-7
cdr3_aa: CASSLDPGRGYTF; cdr3_nt: TGCGCCAGCAGCCTTGACCCTGGCCGAGGCTACACCTTC; v_call: TRBV4-3; d_call: .; clone_size: .; j_call: TRBJ1-2
cdr3_aa: CASSLQTRQGGNEKLFF; cdr3_nt: TGTGCCAGCAGTTTACAAACTCGGCAGGGTGGTAATGAAAAACTGTTTTTT; v_call: TRBV28; d_call: .; clone_size: .; j_call: TRBJ1-4
cdr3_aa: CASSHLVGEDGYTF; cdr3_nt: TGCGCCAGCAGCCACCTAGTAGGAGAGGATGGCTACACCTTC; v_call: TRBV4-3; d_call: .; clone_size: .; j_call: TRBJ1-2
cdr3_aa: CASRKGTNSLVSNVLTF; cdr3_nt: TGTGCCAGCAGAAAAGGGACTAACTCTCTGGTTAGCAACGTCCTGACTTTC; v_call: TRBV2; d_call: TRBD2; clone_size: .; j_call: TRBJ2-6
cdr3_aa: CASSLLAGGFYEQYF; cdr3_nt: TGTGCCAGCAGCCTGCTAGCGGGAGGCTTCTACGAGCAGTACTTC; v_call: TRBV14; d_call: TRBD2; clone_size: .; j_call: TRBJ2-7
cdr3_aa: CATSDLGLAANTGELFF; cdr3_nt: TGTGCCACCAGTGATTTGGGGCTAGCGGCGAACACCGGGGAGCTGTTTTTT; v_call: TRBV24-1; d_call: TRBD2; clone_size: .; j_call: TRBJ2-2
cdr3_aa: CASSLRLAGYEQYF; cdr3_nt: TGTGCCAGCAGTTTAAGACTAGCGGGCTACGAGCAGTACTTC; v_call: TRBV27; d_call: TRBD2; clone_size: .; j_call: TRBJ2-7
cdr3_aa: CASSRASGSTDTQYF; cdr3_nt: TGTGCCAGTAGTCGGGCTAGCGGAAGCACAGATACGCAGTATTTT; v_call: TRBV19; d_call: TRBD2; clone_size: .; j_call: TRBJ2-3
cdr3_aa: CASSLDDPGPRMDEQFF; cdr3_nt: TGCGCCAGCAGCTTGGATGATCCGGGACCGCGGATGGATGAGCAGTTCTTC; v_call: TRBV5-1; d_call: .; clone_size: once; j_call: TRBJ2-1
cdr3_aa: CASSPPAGYEQYF; cdr3_nt: TGTGCCAGCAGCCCCCCCGCGGGTTACGAGCAGTACTTC; v_call: TRBV2; d_call: .; clone_size: few; j_call: TRBJ2-7
cdr3_aa: CASSHDSGNTGELFF; cdr3_nt: TGTGCCAGCAGTCACGACTCGGGGAACACCGGGGAGCTGTTTTTT; v_call: TRBV27; d_call: .; clone_size: .; j_call: TRBJ2-2